The clone carrying this TCR beta chain was counted between two and nine times. Antigen: not known. These data are taken from a study of blood T cells in healthy people across ages. General study results and limits: Total diversity from one million sequenced T cells was likely underestimated.

CDR3 size: 13 residues. Germline V CDR1 and CDR2: DFQATT, SNEGSKA (reference sequence). The germline V and J ends were trimmed by 1 base and 6 bases, with 13 bases remaining between them. PCR was performed a second time for about 6 to 12 cycles using a sample-barcoded 5' primer and a J-beta primer mix. TCRdb independently ran MiXCR on the 5' RACE reads; one entry per CDR3 protein. The data contain around 1,900,000 distinct CDR3 sequences, 35% to 50% of them singletons. The source of this sequence is a human donor in good health. The chain has TRBV20-1 and TRBJ2-7; D is unresolved. Sequencing used blood. The CDR3 region is CSARVAALGEQYF. Written as DNA, the CDR3 is TGCAGTGCTAGAGTGGCGGCCCTCGGCGAGCAGTACTTC.